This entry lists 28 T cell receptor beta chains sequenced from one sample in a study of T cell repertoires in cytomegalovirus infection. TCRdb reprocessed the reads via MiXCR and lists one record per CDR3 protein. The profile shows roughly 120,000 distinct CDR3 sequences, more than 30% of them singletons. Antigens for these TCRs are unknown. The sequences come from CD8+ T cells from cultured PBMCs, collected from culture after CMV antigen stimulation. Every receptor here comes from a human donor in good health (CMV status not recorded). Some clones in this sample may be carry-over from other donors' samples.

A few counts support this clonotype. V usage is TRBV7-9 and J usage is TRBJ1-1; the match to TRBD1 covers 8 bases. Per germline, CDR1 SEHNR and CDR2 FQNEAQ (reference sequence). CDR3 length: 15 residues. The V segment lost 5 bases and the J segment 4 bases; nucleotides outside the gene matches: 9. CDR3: CASSGPDRAVTEAFF. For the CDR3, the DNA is TGTGCCAGCAGCGGACCGGACAGGGCGGTCACTGAAGCTTTCTTT.

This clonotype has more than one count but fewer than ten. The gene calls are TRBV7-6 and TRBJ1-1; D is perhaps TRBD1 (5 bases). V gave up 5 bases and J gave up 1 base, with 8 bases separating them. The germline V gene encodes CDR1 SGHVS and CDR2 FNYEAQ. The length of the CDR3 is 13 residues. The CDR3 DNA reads TGTGCCAGCAGCGGGACCACGAACACTGAAGCTTTCTTT. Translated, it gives CASSGTTNTEAFF.

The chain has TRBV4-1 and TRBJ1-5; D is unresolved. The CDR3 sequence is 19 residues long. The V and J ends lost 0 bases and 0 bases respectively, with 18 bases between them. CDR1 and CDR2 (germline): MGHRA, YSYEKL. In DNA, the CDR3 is TGCGCCAGCAGCCAAGAGATTAATTTTGGCAGAGATAGCAATCAGCCCCAGCATTTT. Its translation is CASSQEINFGRDSNQPQHF.

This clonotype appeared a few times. The CDR3 DNA reads TGCGCCAGCAGCCAAGGGAGGCTAGGGGCCTACGAGCAGTACTTC. Protein product: CASSQGRLGAYEQYF. V is TRBV4-1 and J is TRBJ2-7; D possibly matches TRBD1 or TRBD2 (5 bases each). Germline CDR1 is MGHRA and CDR2 is YSYEKL. The CDR3 consists of 15 residues. V was clipped by 1 base and J by 2 bases, with 12 bases between them.

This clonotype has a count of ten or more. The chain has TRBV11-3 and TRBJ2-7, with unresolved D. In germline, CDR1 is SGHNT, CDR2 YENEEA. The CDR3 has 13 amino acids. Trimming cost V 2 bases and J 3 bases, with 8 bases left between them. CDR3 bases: TGTGCCAGCAGCTTATGGGCAGACTACGAGCAGTACTTC. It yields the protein CASSLWADYEQYF.

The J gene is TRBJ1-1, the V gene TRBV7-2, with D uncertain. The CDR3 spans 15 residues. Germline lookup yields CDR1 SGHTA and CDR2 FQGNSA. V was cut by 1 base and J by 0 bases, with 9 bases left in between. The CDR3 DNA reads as TGTGCCAGCAGCTTAGTACGGAGATTGAACACTGAAGCTTTCTTT. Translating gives CASSLVRRLNTEAFF.

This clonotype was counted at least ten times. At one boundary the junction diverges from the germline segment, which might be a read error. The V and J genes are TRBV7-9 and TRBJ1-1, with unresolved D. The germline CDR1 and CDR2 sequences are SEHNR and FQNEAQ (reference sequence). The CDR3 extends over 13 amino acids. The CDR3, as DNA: TGTGCCAGCAGCTTAGGGCCCGACACGGAAGCTTTCTTT. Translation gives CASSLGPDTEAFF.

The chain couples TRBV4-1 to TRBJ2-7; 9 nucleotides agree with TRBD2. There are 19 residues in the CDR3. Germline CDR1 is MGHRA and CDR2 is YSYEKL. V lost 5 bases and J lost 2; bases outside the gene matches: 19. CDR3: CASSSQRGLAGENTYEQYF. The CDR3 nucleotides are TGCGCCAGCAGCTCGCAGAGGGGTTTAGCGGGGGAGAACACCTACGAGCAGTACTTC.

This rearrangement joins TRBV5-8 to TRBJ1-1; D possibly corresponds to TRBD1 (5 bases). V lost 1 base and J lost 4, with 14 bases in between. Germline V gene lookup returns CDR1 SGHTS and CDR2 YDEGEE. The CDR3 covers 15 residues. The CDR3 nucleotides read TGTGCCAGCAGCTTGTCGAGGTGGGGGGGCACTGAAGCTTTCTTT. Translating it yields CASSLSRWGGTEAFF.

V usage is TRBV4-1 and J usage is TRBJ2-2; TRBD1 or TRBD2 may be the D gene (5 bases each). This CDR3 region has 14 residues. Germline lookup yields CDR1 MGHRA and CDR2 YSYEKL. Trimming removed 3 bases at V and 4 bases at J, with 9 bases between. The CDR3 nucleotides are TGCGCCAGCAGCCAGGGACCGAGCACCGGGGAGCTGTTTTTT. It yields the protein CASSQGPSTGELFF.

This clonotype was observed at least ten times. The CDR3 here is CASSGGTGLIYEQYF. CDR3 nucleotides: TGTGCCAGCAGTGGTGGGACAGGGCTAATTTACGAGCAGTACTTC. The V call is TRBV6-1, the J call TRBJ2-7, with TRBD1 identical over 9 bases. V lost 4 bases and J lost 4; bases outside the gene matches: 8. The germline V gene encodes CDR1 MNHNS and CDR2 SASEGT. This CDR3 contains 15 residues.

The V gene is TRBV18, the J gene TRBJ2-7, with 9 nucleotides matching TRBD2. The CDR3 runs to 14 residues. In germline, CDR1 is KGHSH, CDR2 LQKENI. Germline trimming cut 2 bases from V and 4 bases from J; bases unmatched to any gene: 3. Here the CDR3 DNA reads TGTGCCAGCTCACCAGCGGGGGGGTCGTACGAGCAGTACTTC. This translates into CASSPAGGSYEQYF.

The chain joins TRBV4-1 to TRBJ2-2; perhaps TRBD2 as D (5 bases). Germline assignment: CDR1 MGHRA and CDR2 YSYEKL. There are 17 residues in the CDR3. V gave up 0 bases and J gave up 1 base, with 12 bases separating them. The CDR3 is CASSQDPSRGNTGELFF. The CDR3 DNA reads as TGCGCCAGCAGCCAAGACCCCTCCCGGGGGAACACCGGGGAGCTGTTTTTT.

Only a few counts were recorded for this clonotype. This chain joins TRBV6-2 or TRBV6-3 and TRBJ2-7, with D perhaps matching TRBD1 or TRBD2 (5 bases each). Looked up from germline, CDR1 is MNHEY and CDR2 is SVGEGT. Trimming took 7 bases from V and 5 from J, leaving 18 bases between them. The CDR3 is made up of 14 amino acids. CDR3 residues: CASTFQGALDEQYF. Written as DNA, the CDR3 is TGTGCCAGCACCTTTCAGGGAGCCCTCGACGAGCAGTACTTC.

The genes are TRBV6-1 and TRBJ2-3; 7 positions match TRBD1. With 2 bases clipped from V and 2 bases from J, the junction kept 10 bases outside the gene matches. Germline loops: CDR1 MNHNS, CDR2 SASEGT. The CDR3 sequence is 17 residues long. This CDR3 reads CASSEPGQRTVTDTQYF. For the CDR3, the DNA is TGTGCCAGCAGTGAACCGGGACAGCGAACCGTCACAGATACGCAGTATTTT.

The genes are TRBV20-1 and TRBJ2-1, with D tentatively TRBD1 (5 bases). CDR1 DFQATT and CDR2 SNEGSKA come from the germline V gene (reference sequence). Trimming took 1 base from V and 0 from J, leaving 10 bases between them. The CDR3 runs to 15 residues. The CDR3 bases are TGCAGTGCTAGAGGTCGACAGAACTCCTACAATGAGCAGTTCTTC. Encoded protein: CSARGRQNSYNEQFF.

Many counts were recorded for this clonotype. The CDR3 spells CASSLADRGHGYTF. The CDR3 DNA reads as TGTGCCAGCAGCTTAGCCGACAGGGGCCATGGCTACACCTTC. This rearrangement joins TRBV11-2 to TRBJ1-2, with 8 bases aligning to TRBD1. Unmatched junction bases numbered 4, after V lost 1 base and J lost 6 bases. The length of the CDR3 is 14 residues. The germline gives CDR1 SGHAT, CDR2 FQNNGV.

CDR3 region: CASSVTSYNEQFF. CDR3 DNA sequence: TGTGCCAGCAGTGTTACTAGCTACAATGAGCAGTTCTTC. The V call is TRBV7-9, the J call TRBJ2-1; tentative D call: TRBD2 (5 bases). CDR1 and CDR2 (germline): SEHNR, FQNEAQ (reference sequence). The ends were cut back, 6 bases at V and 3 bases at J, with 9 bases in the middle. This CDR3 spans 13 amino acids.

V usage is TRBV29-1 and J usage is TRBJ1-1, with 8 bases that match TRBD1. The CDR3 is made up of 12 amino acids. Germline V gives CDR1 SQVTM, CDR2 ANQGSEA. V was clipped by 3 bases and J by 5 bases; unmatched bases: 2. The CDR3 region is CSVDRGLTEAFF. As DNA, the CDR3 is TGCAGCGTTGACAGGGGGCTGACTGAAGCTTTCTTT.

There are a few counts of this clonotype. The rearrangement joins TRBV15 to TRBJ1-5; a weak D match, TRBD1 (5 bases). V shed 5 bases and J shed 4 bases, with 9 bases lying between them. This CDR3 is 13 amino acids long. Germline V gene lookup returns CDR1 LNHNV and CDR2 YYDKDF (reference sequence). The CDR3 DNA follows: TGTGCCACCAGCCGGGGGGAAAATCAGCCCCAGCATTTT. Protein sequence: CATSRGENQPQHF.

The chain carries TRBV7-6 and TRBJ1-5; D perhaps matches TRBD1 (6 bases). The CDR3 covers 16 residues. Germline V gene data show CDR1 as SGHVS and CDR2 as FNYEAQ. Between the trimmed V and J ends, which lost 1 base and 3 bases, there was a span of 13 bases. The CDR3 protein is CASSLGPWDNNQPQHF. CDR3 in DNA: TGTGCCAGCAGCTTAGGCCCATGGGACAACAATCAGCCCCAGCATTTT.

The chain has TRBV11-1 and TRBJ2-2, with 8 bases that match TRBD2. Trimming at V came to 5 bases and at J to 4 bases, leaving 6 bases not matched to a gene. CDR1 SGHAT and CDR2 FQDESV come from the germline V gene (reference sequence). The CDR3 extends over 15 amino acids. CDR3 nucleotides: TGTGCCAGCAGCCCCCGGGAGGGGCCCACCGGGGAGCTGTTTTTT. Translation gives CASSPREGPTGELFF.

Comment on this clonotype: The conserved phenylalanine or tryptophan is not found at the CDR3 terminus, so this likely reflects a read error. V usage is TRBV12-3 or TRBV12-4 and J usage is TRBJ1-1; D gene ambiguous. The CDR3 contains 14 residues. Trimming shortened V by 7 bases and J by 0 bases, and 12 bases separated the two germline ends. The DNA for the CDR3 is TGTGCCAGCAACAACCACATCGTGAACACTGAAGCTTTCCTT. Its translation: CASNNHIVNTEAFL.

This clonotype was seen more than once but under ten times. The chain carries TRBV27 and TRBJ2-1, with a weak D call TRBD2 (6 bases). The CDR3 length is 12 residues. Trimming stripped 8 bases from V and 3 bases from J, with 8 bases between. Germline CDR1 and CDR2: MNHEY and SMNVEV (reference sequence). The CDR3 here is CASWDFYNEQFF. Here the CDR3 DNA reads TGTGCCAGCTGGGACTTCTACAATGAGCAGTTCTTC.

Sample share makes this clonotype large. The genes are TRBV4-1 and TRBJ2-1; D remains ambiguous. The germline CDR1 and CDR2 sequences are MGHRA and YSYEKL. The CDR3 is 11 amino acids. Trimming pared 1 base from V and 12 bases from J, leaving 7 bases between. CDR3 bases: TGCGCCAGCAGCCAAGGCGGTTTGCAGTTCTTC. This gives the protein CASSQGGLQFF.

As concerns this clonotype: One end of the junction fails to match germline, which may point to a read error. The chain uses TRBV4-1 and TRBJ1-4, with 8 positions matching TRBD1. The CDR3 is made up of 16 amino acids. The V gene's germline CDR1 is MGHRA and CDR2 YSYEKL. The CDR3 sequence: CASSHAGTGPNGKLFF. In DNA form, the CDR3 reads TGCGCCAGCAGCCATGCCGGGACAGGTCCTAATGGAAAACTGTTTTTT.

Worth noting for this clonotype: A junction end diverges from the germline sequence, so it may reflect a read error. The CDR3 DNA reads TGTGCCAGCAGCTTGAATGATCGAGCTTTCTTT. Residues: CASSLNDRAFF. This sequence joins TRBV5-3 and TRBJ1-1; D gene ambiguous. TRBV5-3 falls under the ORF class, with uncertain function. CDR3 length equals 11 residues.

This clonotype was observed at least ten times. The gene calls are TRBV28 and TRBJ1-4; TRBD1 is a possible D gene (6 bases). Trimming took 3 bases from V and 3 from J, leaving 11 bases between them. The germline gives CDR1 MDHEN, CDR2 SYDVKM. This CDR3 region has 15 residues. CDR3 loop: CASSLAGAPNEKLFF. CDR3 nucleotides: TGTGCCAGCAGTTTGGCAGGGGCACCTAATGAAAAACTGTTTTTT.